This T cell receptor (beta chain) was observed in a study of Tregs in tolerant kidney transplant recipients. Broader study findings: The most relevant donor-specific Treg TCRbeta repertoire apparently came from expansion with activated donor B cells. Few patients were studied, so findings need validation in larger groups.

A remark on this clone: No antigen is known for it.

Unstimulated regulatory T cells (CD4+CD25+CD127-), CD4+CD25- non-regulatory cells, CD4 and CD8 cells were FACS-sorted from thawed PBMCs. The germline V gene has CDR1 SQVTM and CDR2 ANQGSEA. This CDR3 is 15 amino acids long. V lost 3 bases, J lost 4 bases, and 17 bases lay in between. Produced via immunoSEQ multiplex PCR; TCRdb's table is partial and in-frame only. The sample contains about 240,000 clones, about 80% of which appear only once. The source of this sequence is a human donor in good health. The chain recombines TRBV29-1 with TRBJ2-3; D not certain. Sequenced material: CD4+ T cells from blood. CDR3 sequence: CSVEHWQVYSDTQYF. The DNA for the CDR3 is TGCAGCGTTGAGCATTGGCAGGTATATTCAGATACGCAGTATTTT.